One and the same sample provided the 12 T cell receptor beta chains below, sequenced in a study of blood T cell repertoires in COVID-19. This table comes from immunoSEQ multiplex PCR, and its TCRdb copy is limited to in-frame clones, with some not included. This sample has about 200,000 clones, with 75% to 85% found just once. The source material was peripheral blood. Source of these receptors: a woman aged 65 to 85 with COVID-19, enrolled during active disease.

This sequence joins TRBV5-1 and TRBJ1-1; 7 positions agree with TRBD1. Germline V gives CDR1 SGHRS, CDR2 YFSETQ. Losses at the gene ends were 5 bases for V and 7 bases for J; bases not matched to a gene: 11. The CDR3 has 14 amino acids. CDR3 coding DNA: TGCGCCAGCAGAGCACTGACAGGGTATAATGAAGCTTTCTTT. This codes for CASRALTGYNEAFF.

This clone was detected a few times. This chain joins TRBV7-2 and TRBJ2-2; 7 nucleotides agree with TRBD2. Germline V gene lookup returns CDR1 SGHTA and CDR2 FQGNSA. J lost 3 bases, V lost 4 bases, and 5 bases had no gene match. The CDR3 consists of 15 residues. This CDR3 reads CASSSTSEHTGELFF. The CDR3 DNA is TGTGCCAGCAGCTCCACTAGCGAGCACACCGGGGAGCTGTTTTTT. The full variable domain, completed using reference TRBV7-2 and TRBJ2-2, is GAGVSQSPSNKVTEKGKDVELRCDPISGHTALYWYRQSLGQGLEFLIYFQGNSAPDKSGLPSDRFSAERTGGSVSTLTIQRTQQEDSAVYLCASSSTSEHTGELFFGEGSRLTVL.

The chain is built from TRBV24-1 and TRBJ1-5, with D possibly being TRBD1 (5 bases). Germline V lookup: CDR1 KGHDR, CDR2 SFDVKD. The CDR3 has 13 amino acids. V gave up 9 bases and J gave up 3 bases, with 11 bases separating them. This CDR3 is CATRAGLNQPQHF. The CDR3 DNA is TGTGCCACCCGTGCGGGACTCAATCAGCCCCAGCATTTT.

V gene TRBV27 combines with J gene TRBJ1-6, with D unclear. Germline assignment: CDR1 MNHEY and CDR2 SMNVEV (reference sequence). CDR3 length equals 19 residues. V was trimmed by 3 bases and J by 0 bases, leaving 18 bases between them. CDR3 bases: TGTGCCAGCAGTTTGCTCCTTACATCGGCGGGCTCCTATAATTCACCCCTCCACTTT. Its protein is CASSLLLTSAGSYNSPLHF.

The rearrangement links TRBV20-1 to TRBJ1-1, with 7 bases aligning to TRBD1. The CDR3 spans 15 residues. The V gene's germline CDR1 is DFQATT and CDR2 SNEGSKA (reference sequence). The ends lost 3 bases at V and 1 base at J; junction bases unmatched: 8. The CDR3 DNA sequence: TGCAGTGCTAGTGGGAACAGGGGTGGGAACACTGAAGCTTTCTTT. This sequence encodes CSASGNRGGNTEAFF.

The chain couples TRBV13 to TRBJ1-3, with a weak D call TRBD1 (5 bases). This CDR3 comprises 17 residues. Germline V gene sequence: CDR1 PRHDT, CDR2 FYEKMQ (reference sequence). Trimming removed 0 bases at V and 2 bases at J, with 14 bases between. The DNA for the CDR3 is TGTGCCAGCAGCTTAGGCGGGGGAAGTGGTCCTGGAAACACCATATATTTT. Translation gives CASSLGGGSGPGNTIYF.

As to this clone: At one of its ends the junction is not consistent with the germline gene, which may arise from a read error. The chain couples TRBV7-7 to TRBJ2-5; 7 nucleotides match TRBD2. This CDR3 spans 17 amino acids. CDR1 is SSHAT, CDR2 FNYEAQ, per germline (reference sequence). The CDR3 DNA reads TGTGCTAGCAGCTTAGGGGTTGGCGGGAGCCCCTGGGAGACCCAGTACTTC. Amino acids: CASSLGVGGSPWETQYF.

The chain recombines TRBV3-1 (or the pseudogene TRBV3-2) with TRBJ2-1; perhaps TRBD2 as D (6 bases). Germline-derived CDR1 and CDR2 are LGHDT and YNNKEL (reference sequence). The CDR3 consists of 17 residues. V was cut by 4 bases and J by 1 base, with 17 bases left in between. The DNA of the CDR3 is TGTGCCAGCAGCCCTTACCCCCGGACTACTTCCTACAATGAGCAGTTCTTC. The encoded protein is CASSPYPRTTSYNEQFF.

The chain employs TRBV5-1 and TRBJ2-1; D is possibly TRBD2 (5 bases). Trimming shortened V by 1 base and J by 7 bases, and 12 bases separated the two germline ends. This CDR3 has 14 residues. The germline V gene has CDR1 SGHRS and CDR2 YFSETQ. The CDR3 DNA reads TGCGCCAGCAGCTTGCTTGCTAGCAAGAATGAGCAGTTCTTC. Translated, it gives CASSLLASKNEQFF.

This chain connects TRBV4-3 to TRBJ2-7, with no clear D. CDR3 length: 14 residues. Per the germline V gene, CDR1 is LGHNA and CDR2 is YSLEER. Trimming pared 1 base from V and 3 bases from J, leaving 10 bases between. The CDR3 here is CASSQVLRDYEQYF. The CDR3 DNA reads TGCGCCAGCAGCCAAGTTCTTCGAGACTACGAGCAGTACTTC.

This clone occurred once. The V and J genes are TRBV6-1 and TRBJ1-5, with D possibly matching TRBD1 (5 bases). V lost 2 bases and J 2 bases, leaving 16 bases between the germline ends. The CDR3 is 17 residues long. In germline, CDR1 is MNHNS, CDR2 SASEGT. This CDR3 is CASSETLPGFGNQPQHF. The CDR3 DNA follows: TGTGCCAGCAGTGAAACCTTACCAGGGTTCGGCAATCAGCCCCAGCATTTT.

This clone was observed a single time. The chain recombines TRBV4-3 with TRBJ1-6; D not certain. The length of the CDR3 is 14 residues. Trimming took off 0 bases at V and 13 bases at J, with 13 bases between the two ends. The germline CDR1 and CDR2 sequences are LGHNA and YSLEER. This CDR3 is CASSQDLNNQPLHF. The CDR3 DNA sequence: TGCGCCAGCAGCCAAGATCTTAACAATCAGCCCCTCCACTTT.